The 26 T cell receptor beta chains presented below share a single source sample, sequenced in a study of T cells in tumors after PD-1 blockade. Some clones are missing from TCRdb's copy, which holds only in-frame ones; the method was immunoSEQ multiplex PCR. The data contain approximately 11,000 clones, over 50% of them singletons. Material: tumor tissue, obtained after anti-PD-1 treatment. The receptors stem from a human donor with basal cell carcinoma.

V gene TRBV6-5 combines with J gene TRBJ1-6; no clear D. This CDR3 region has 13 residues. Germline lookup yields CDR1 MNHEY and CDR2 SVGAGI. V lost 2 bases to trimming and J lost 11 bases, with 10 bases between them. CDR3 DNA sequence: TGTGCCAGCAGTTACGGCAGGAAGACACCCCTCCACTTT. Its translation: CASSYGRKTPLHF.

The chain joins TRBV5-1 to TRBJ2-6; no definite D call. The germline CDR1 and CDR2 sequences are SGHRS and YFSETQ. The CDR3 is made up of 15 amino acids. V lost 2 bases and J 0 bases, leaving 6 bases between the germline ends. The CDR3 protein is CASSFTVSGANVLTF. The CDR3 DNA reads TGCGCCAGCAGCTTTACGGTCTCTGGGGCCAACGTCCTGACTTTC.

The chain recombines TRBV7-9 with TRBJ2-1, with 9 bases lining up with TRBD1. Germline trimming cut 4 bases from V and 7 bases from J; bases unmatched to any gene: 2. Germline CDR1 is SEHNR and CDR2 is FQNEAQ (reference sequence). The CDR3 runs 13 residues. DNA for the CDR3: TGTGCCAGCAGCTCAGGACAGGGGAATGAGCAGTTCTTC. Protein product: CASSSGQGNEQFF.

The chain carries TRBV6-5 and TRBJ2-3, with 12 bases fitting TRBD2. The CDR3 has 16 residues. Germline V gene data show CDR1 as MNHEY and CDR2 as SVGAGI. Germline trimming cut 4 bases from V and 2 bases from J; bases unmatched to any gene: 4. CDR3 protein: CASSSGLAGYTDTQYF. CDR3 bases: TGTGCCAGCAGTTCCGGACTAGCGGGGTACACAGATACGCAGTATTTT.

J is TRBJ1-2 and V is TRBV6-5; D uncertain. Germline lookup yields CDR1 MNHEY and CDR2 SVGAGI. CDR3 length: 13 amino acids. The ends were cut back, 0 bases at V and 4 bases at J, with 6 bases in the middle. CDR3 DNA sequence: TGTGCCAGCAGTTACTCGGGTCGCTATGGCTACACCTTC. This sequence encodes CASSYSGRYGYTF.

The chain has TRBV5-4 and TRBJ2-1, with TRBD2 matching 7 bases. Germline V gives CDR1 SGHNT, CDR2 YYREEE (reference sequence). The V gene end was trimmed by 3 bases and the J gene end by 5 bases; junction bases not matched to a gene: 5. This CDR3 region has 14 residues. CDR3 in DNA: TGTGCCAGCAGCTCGCGGGGGAGCCACAATGAGCAGTTCTTC. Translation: CASSSRGSHNEQFF.

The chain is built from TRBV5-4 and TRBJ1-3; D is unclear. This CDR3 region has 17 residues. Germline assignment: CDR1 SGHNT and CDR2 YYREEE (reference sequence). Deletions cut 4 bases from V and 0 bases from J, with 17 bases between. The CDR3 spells CASSQGGHGFSGNTIYF. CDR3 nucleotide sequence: TGTGCCAGCAGCCAAGGAGGGCACGGGTTCTCTGGAAACACCATATATTTT.

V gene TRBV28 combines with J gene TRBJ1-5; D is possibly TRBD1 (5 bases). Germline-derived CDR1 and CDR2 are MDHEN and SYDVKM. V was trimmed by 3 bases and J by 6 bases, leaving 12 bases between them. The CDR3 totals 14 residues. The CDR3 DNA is TGTGCCAGCAGTTTTGGGGGGGATAGTCAGCCCCAGCATTTT. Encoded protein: CASSFGGDSQPQHF. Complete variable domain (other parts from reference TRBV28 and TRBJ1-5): DVKVTQSSRYLVKRTGEKVFLECVQDMDHENMFWYRQDPGLGLRLIYFSYDVKMKEKGDIPEGYSVSREKKERFSLILESASTNQTSMYLCASSFGGDSQPQHFGDGTRLSIL.

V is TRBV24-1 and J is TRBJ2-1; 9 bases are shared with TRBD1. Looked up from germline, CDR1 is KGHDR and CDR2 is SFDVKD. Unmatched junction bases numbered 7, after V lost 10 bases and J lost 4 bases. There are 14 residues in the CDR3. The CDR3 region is CATETGGSYNEQFF. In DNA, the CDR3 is TGTGCCACAGAGACAGGGGGGTCATACAATGAGCAGTTCTTC.

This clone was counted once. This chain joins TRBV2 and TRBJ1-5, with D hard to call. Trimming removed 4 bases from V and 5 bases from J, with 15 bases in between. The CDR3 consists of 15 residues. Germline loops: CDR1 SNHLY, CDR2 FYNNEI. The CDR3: CASSVPTARHQPQHF. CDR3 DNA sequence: TGTGCCAGCAGTGTACCGACGGCCAGACATCAGCCCCAGCATTTT.

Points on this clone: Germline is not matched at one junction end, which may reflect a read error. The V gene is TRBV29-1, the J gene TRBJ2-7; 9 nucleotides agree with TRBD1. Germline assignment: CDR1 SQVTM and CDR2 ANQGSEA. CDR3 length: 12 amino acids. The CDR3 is CSVEGQGNEQYF. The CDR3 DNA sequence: TGCAGCGTGGAAGGACAGGGGAACGAGCAGTACTTC.

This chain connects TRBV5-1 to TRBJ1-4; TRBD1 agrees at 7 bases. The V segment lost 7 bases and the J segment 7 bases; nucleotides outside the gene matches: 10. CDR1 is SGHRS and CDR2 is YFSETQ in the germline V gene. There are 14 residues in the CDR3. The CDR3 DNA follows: TGCGCCAGCCGAATCCGGGACAGAGGTGAAAAACTGTTTTTT. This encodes CASRIRDRGEKLFF.

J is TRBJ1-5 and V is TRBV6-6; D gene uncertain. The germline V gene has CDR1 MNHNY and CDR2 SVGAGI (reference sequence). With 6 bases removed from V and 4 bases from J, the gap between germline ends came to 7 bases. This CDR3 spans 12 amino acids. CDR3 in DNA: TGTGCCAGCAGCCTCGATAATCAGCCCCAGCATTTT. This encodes CASSLDNQPQHF.

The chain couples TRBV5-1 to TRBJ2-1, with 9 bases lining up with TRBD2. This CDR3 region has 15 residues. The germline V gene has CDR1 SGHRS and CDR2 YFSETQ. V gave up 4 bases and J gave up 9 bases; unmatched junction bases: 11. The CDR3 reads CASSQGAGGPIEQFF. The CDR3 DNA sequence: TGCGCCAGCAGCCAAGGGGCGGGGGGGCCGATTGAGCAGTTCTTC.

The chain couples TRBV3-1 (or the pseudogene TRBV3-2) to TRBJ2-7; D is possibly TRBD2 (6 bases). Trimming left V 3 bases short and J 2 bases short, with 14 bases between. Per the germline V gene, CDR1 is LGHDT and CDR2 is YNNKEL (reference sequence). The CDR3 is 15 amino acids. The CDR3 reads CASSQGPGDTYEQYF. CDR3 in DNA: TGTGCCAGCAGCCAGGGCCCGGGAGATACCTACGAGCAGTACTTC.

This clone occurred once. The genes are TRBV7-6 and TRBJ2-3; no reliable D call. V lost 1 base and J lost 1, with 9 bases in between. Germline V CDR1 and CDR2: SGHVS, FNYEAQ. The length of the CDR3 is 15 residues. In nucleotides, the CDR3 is TGTGCCAGCAGCTTAGTCAGGTACCGCACAGATACGCAGTATTTT. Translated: CASSLVRYRTDTQYF.

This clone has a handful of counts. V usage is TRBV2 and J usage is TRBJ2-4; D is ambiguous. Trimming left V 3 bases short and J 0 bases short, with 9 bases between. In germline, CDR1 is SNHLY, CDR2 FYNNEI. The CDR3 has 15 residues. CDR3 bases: TGTGCCAGCAGTGACCCTAGGCTAGCCAAAAACATTCAGTACTTC. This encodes CASSDPRLAKNIQYF.

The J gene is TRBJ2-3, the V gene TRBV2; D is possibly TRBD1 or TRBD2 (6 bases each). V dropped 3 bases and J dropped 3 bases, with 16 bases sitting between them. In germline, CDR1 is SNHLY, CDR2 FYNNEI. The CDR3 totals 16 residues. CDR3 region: CASSDRGPSVTDTQYF. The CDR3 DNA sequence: TGTGCCAGCAGTGATCGGGGGCCCAGCGTGACAGATACGCAGTATTTT.

The CDR3 DNA sequence: TGTGCCAGCAGCTGGTCAGGGACTTACACAGATACGCAGTATTTT. Translation: CASSWSGTYTDTQYF. The chain joins TRBV5-4 to TRBJ2-3, with D maybe TRBD2 (6 bases). The CDR3 sequence is 15 residues long. CDR1 is SGHNT, CDR2 YYREEE, per germline (reference sequence). Trimming left V 3 bases short and J 2 bases short, with 13 bases between.

As DNA, the CDR3 is TGTGCCAGCACCCTACTGACTAGCAATGAGCAGTTCTTC. Its protein product is CASTLLTSNEQFF. The rearrangement joins TRBV6-5 to TRBJ2-1; maybe TRBD2 (6 bases). The CDR3 totals 13 residues. Between the trimmed V and J ends, which lost 7 bases and 6 bases, there was a span of 13 bases. Germline CDR1 and CDR2: MNHEY and SVGAGI.

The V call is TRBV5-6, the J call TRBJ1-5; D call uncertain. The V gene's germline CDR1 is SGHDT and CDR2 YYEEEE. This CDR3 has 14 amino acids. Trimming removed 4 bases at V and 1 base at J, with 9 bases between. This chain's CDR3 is CASSVLQSNQPQHF. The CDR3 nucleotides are TGTGCCAGCAGCGTCCTACAGAGCAATCAGCCCCAGCATTTT.

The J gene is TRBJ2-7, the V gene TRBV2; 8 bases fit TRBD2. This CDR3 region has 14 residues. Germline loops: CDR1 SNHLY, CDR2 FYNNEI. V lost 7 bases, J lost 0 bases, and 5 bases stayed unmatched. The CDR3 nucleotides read TGTGCCAGCACAGGGCGGGAGGCCTCCTACGAGCAGTACTTC. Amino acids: CASTGREASYEQYF.

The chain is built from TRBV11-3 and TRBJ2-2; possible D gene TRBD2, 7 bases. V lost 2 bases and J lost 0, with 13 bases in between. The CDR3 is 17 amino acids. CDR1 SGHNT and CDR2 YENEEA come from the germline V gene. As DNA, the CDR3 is TGTGCCAGCAGCTTATTGGCGGGGGCCCCGAACACCGGGGAGCTGTTTTTT. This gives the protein CASSLLAGAPNTGELFF.

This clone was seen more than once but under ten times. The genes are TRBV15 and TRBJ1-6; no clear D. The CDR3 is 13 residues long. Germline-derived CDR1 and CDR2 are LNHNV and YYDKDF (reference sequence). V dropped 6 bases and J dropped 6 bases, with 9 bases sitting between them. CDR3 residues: CATRETINSPLHF. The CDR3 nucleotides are TGTGCCACCAGGGAAACCATTAATTCACCCCTCCACTTT.

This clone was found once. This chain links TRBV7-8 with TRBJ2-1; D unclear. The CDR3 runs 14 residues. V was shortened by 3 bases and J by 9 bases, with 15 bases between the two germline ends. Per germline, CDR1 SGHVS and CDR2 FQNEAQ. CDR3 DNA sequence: TGTGCCAGCAGCTTCGATAAGGCCTCGGGTGAGCAGTTCTTC. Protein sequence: CASSFDKASGEQFF.

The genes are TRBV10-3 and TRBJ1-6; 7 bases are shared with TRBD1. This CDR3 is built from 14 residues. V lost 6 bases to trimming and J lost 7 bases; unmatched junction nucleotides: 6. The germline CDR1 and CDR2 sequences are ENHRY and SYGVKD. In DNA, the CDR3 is TGTGCCATCAGCGTGGGACAGAACAATTCACCCCTCCACTTT. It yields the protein CAISVGQNNSPLHF.